This T cell receptor beta chain was profiled in a study of shared clonotypes between healthy human individuals. The V gene end was trimmed by 7 bases and the J gene end by 4 bases; junction bases not matched to a gene: 11. The CDR3 has 14 residues. CDR1 is SGHRS and CDR2 is YFSETQ in the germline V gene. This clone has a single count. Into CD45RA+ naive and CD45RA-negative memory subsets, the CD4+ cells were split. Profiling relied on immunoSEQ multiplex PCR, and the TCRdb table lists in-frame clones only, not all of them. The repertoire holds 2 million to 2.5 million clones, with about 92% as singletons.

The sequenced sample consisted of naive CD4+ T cells from PBMCs. Subset denoted: CD45RA+ positively selected. This TCR came from a man between 18 and 29 years old in good health. Some clones in this sample may be carry-over from other donors' samples. The rearrangement uses TRBV5-1 and TRBJ2-7; 7 nucleotides agree with TRBD1. For the CDR3, the DNA is TGCGCCAGCCGCGCCCCGGGACAGAAATACGAGCAGTACTTC. This translates into CASRAPGQKYEQYF.